These T cell receptor beta chains were read from a single sample in a study of blood T cell repertoires in COVID-19. The protocol was immunoSEQ multiplex PCR, while the TCRdb copy is restricted to in-frame clones and leaves out a portion. Of approximately 180,000 clones listed, around 85% are singletons. Material for sequencing was peripheral blood. These receptors all stem from a man aged 60-69 years with acute or convalescent COVID-19. Both conserved end residues are part of each CDR3.

v_gene,j_gene,CDR3aa
TRBV4-2,TRBJ1-4,CASKGDGAGEKLFF
TRBV6-5,TRBJ1-6,CASSTSGGDSPLHF
TRBV3-1/TRBV3-2,TRBJ2-1,CASSQVEHEQFF
TRBV18,TRBJ2-5,CASSQGATGTGETQYF
TRBV28,TRBJ2-7,CASSARDSTYEQYF
TRBV3-1/TRBV3-2,TRBJ2-7,CASSHPGRDYEQYF
TRBV28,TRBJ1-2,CASSFLDRDNYGYTF
TRBV2,TRBJ1-3,CASRTGSGGNTIYF
TRBV7-3,TRBJ2-1,CASSSRLAGYNEQFF
TRBV5-1,TRBJ2-4,CASSLGGSGTKNIQYF
TRBV9,TRBJ2-3,CASSVRTSGRDTQYF